These T cell receptor beta chains were read from a single sample in a study of T cells in Graves' hyperthyroidism and ophthalmopathy. A single record per CDR3 protein comes from TCRdb applying MiXCR to the multiplex PCR reads. The table records hundreds of thousands of distinct CDR3 sequences, roughly 40% of them present only once. What was sequenced was blood. The receptors originated from a man between 18 and 35 years old with Graves' hyperthyroidism. CDR3s include the opening cysteine and the closing phenylalanine or tryptophan. D genes are given only for firm matches. Clone size is given for some rows only: seen once, a few or many times, or a class if the clone is expanded.

TRBJ1-3	-	TRBV7-2	-	CASSLASGSSGNTIYF	TGTGCCAGCAGCTTAGCGTCGGGGAGCTCTGGAAACACCATATATTTT
TRBJ1-5	-	TRBV27	-	CASSSSGQPQHF	TGTGCCAGCAGTAGCTCCGGTCAGCCCCAGCATTTT
TRBJ1-2	-	TRBV4-1	-	CASSQDGAGNYGYTF	TGCGCCAGCAGCCAAGATGGGGCGGGTAACTATGGCTACACCTTC
TRBJ1-1	many	TRBV12-3/TRBV12-4	-	CASMRGLVTEAFF	TGTGCCAGCATGCGAGGACTGGTGACTGAAGCTTTCTTT
TRBJ1-5	-	TRBV19	TRBD1	CASAQGNNQPQHF	TGTGCCAGCGCACAGGGGAACAATCAGCCCCAGCATTTT
TRBJ2-7	-	TRBV10-2	-	CASSEGGLAQYF	TGCGCCAGCAGTGAGGGGGGGCTCGCTCAGTACTTC
TRBJ1-1	many	TRBV10-3	-	CAISEYRDNDEAFF	TGTGCCATCAGTGAGTACCGGGACAACGACGAAGCTTTCTTT
TRBJ2-5	-	TRBV7-9	-	CASSPGTTQYF	TGTGCCAGCAGCCCCGGGACGACCCAGTACTTC
TRBJ1-6	-	TRBV12-3/TRBV12-4	-	CASSVQGSALHF	TGTGCCAGCAGCGTCCAAGGGTCAGCCCTCCACTTT
TRBJ1-2	many	TRBV29-1	-	CSVEASDGIYGYTF	TGCAGCGTTGAAGCCTCCGACGGAATATATGGCTACACCTTC
TRBJ2-7	few	TRBV2	-	CASSAGPDSSYEQYF	TGTGCCAGCAGCGCCGGACCCGACAGCTCCTACGAGCAGTACTTC
TRBJ1-5	-	TRBV15	-	CATSIGTGGQPQHF	TGTGCCACCAGCATCGGGACGGGAGGTCAGCCCCAGCATTTT
TRBJ1-4	few	TRBV7-2	TRBD1	CASSLFAPTGNEKLFF	TGTGCCAGCAGCTTATTTGCCCCGACAGGGAACGAAAAACTGTTTTTT
TRBJ2-2	few	TRBV12-3/TRBV12-4	TRBD1	CASSMDRAGTGELFF	TGTGCCAGCAGTATGGACAGGGCGGGCACCGGGGAGCTGTTTTTT
TRBJ2-7	many	TRBV25-1	-	CASSELSGASSYEQYF	TGTGCCAGCAGTGAACTCTCGGGGGCAAGCTCCTACGAGCAGTACTTC
TRBJ1-2	few	TRBV6-5	-	CASSWGGSDYGYTF	TGTGCCAGCAGTTGGGGGGGATCGGACTATGGCTACACCTTC
TRBJ2-7	many	TRBV7-2	-	CASSRTPSSYEQYF	TGTGCCAGCAGCCGGACCCCGAGCTCCTACGAGCAGTACTTC
TRBJ1-1	-	TRBV25-1	-	CARDGDAVNTEAFF	TGTGCCAGGGATGGGGATGCGGTGAACACTGAAGCTTTCTTT
TRBJ2-7	-	TRBV5-1	-	CASSLYQSDTSSYEQYF	TGCGCCAGCAGCTTGTACCAATCGGACACGAGCTCCTACGAGCAGTACTTC
TRBJ2-2	-	TRBV7-9	TRBD2	CASSPEAAAGARSNTGELFF	TGTGCCAGCAGCCCCGAGGCGGCAGCGGGGGCGCGATCGAACACCGGGGAGCTGTTTTTT
TRBJ1-6	-	TRBV7-3	TRBD1	CASGKGQADNSPLHF	TGTGCCAGCGGCAAAGGACAGGCTGATAACTCACCCCTCCACTTT
TRBJ1-4	many	TRBV7-6	TRBD1	CASSPHPGQAIGLFF	TGTGCCAGCAGCCCGCACCCGGGACAGGCCATCGGACTGTTTTTT
TRBJ1-1	many	TRBV2	TRBD1	CASTQGAGTEAFF	TGTGCCAGCACGCAGGGGGCGGGTACTGAAGCTTTCTTT
TRBJ1-5	many	TRBV7-2	-	CASSLGNEPQHF	TGTGCCAGCAGCTTAGGAAACGAGCCCCAGCATTTT
TRBJ1-4	-	TRBV19	TRBD1	CASSRGTGGEKLFF	TGTGCCAGTAGTAGAGGGACAGGAGGAGAAAAACTGTTTTTT
TRBJ1-2	many	TRBV9	-	CASSAPEASYTF	TGTGCCAGCAGCGCCCCCGAGGCTAGCTACACCTTC
TRBJ2-7	-	TRBV7-9	-	CASSPVSDSYEQYF	TGTGCCAGCAGTCCCGTCTCTGACTCCTACGAGCAGTACTTC
TRBJ2-5	-	TRBV7-2	-	CASSSAGKETQYF	TGTGCCAGCAGTTCTGCCGGGAAAGAGACCCAGTACTTC
TRBJ2-5	-	TRBV5-4	-	CASSLRTASGETQYF	TGTGCCAGCAGCCTGAGGACCGCCTCGGGAGAGACCCAGTACTTC
TRBJ2-7	many	TRBV7-9	-	CASSLTGASYEQYF	TGTGCCAGCAGCCTAACCGGTGCCTCCTACGAGCAGTACTTC
TRBJ2-7	few	TRBV6-5	-	CASSSVPQVEQYF	TGTGCCAGCAGTTCCGTTCCACAGGTCGAGCAGTACTTC
TRBJ1-5	many	TRBV7-9	TRBD1	CASSLTGAHQPQHF	TGTGCCAGCAGCCTAACAGGGGCTCATCAGCCCCAGCATTTT
TRBJ2-7	few	TRBV20-1	TRBD2	CSARYRLAGGDEQYF	TGCAGTGCTAGATACCGACTAGCGGGGGGAGACGAGCAGTACTTC
TRBJ2-6	many	TRBV12-3/TRBV12-4	-	CASSPEAGANVLTF	TGTGCCAGCAGTCCAGAAGCTGGGGCCAACGTCCTGACTTTC
TRBJ2-6	once	TRBV28	-	CASSWGVAGANVLTF	TGTGCCAGCAGCTGGGGGGTGGCTGGGGCCAACGTCTTGACTTTC
TRBJ2-7	few	TRBV7-2	TRBD2	CASSLGGTSGNEQYF	TGTGCCAGCAGCTTAGGGGGGACTAGCGGGAACGAGCAGTACTTC
TRBJ2-2	-	TRBV7-6	-	CACSPWGNTGELFF	TGTGCCTGCAGCCCCTGGGGGAACACCGGGGAGCTGTTTTTT
TRBJ1-1	-	TRBV20-1	-	CSAAGTVTEAFF	TGCAGTGCTGCCGGGACGGTAACTGAAGCTTTCTTT
TRBJ1-1	-	TRBV10-3	TRBD1	CATGTGGEGTEAFF	TGTGCCACCGGGACAGGGGGCGAGGGCACTGAAGCTTTCTTT
TRBJ2-5	few	TRBV20-1	TRBD2	CSAITSGRVETQYF	TGCAGTGCTATAACTAGCGGGAGAGTGGAGACCCAGTACTTC
TRBJ2-3	few	TRBV29-1	TRBD2	CSGLGAVTSGTDTQYF	TGCAGCGGATTGGGGGCGGTGACTAGCGGAACAGATACGCAGTATTTT
TRBJ1-5	many	TRBV19	-	CASTQDGLNQPQHF	TGTGCCAGTACCCAGGACGGTCTCAATCAGCCCCAGCATTTT
TRBJ1-5	few	TRBV2	-	CASSEDGDAGQPQHF	TGTGCCAGCAGTGAAGACGGGGACGCTGGGCAGCCCCAGCATTTT
TRBJ1-1	many	TRBV20-1	-	CSAREVAAEAFF	TGCAGTGCTAGAGAGGTCGCCGCTGAAGCTTTCTTT